These 3 T cell receptor beta chains were sequenced from one sample in a study of Ad26.COV2.S vaccination and SARS-CoV-2 variants. Described treatment: about 20 received Ad26.COV2.S at low or high dose, single or two shots; several received placebo; per-sample allocation not given. Sampling occurred on day 63 after the first vaccine or placebo injection. Libraries were prepared by immunoSEQ multiplex PCR; TCRdb keeps only in-frame clonotypes and omits some of them. Here the sample spans around 300,000 clones, 88% being singletons. The sample consisted of peripheral blood, taken in a trial of Ad26.COV2.S vaccine versus placebo. These receptors came from a person between 18 and 60 years old who received the Ad26.COV2.S COVID-19 vaccine or a placebo.

CDR3 DNA sequence: TGCAGTGCTAGTATGAGGGCGAACACTGAAGCTTTCTTT. Its translation: CSASMRANTEAFF. V and J are TRBV20-1 and TRBJ1-1; D is ambiguous. The CDR3 has 13 amino acids. V gave up 3 bases and J gave up 1 base, with 9 bases separating them. The germline V gene encodes CDR1 DFQATT and CDR2 SNEGSKA (reference sequence).

This chain connects TRBV28 to TRBJ2-1; D is ambiguous. Between the trimmed V and J ends, which lost 7 bases and 14 bases, there was a span of 15 bases. The germline V gene has CDR1 MDHEN and CDR2 SYDVKM. The CDR3 covers 11 residues. The CDR3 here is CASTGRTLEFF. The DNA for the CDR3 is TGTGCCAGCACCGGGCGGACCCTGGAGTTCTTC.

This clone was recorded only once. The chain carries TRBV7-3 and TRBJ2-1; no clear D. The CDR3 consists of 14 residues. Germline-derived CDR1 and CDR2 are SGHTA and FQGTGA. V lost 1 base and J 6 bases, leaving 10 bases between the germline ends. In DNA, the CDR3 is TGTGCCAGCAGCTTAAACGGGCGTACCAATGAGCAGTTCTTC. It encodes CASSLNGRTNEQFF.